This passage covers 20 T cell receptor beta chains from one sample sequenced in a study of human T cells and chemical hapten exposure. TCRdb called the RACE reads again in MiXCR, with one record for every CDR3 protein. The sample comprises about 77,000 distinct CDR3 sequences, 8.6% of which are singletons, and less than 2% rests with the top ten. Sample time point: healthy volunteer bleed at 6 weeks. Extraction yielded total RNA from whole blood (unfractionated). The sequenced material came from whole blood. The receptors shown here come from a female donor in good health. Some clones in this sample may be carry-over from other donors' samples.

This clonotype was found once. The chain employs TRBV6-1 and TRBJ1-4; a possible D gene is TRBD1 (5 bases). Germline values: CDR1 MNHNS, CDR2 SASEGT. V was trimmed by 3 bases and J by 6 bases, leaving 14 bases between them. The CDR3 is 15 residues long. CDR3 sequence (DNA): TGTGCCAGCAGTGATTCCTTTCGGGGGGATGAAAAACTGTTTTTT. Amino acid sequence: CASSDSFRGDEKLFF.

The V gene is TRBV20-1, the J gene TRBJ1-2; 9 nucleotides line up with TRBD1. CDR1 and CDR2 (germline): DFQATT, SNEGSKA (reference sequence). CDR3 length: 15 residues. The V gene end was trimmed by 4 bases and the J gene end by 4 bases; junction bases not matched to a gene: 10. The CDR3 reads CSATGQGVRGYGYTF. CDR3 DNA: TGCAGTGCTACGGGACAGGGAGTGCGTGGCTATGGCTACACCTTC.

This clonotype was counted many times. The chain has TRBV20-1 and TRBJ2-3; 9 bases map to TRBD2. Trimming at V came to 6 bases and at J to 6 bases, leaving 10 bases not matched to a gene. CDR3 size: 14 residues. Germline lookup yields CDR1 DFQATT and CDR2 SNEGSKA (reference sequence). This CDR3 is CSALSGGHADTQYF. The CDR3 DNA sequence: TGCAGTGCCCTTAGCGGGGGCCACGCCGATACGCAGTATTTT.

The V and J genes are TRBV2 and TRBJ1-1, with 8 bases fitting TRBD1. This CDR3 contains 14 residues. Germline values: CDR1 SNHLY, CDR2 FYNNEI. Trimming removed 4 bases from V and 4 bases from J; junction bases left unmatched: 5. The chain's CDR3 is CASSARTGGTEAFF. The CDR3 nucleotides are TGTGCCAGCAGTGCCCGTACAGGGGGCACTGAAGCTTTCTTT.

The rearrangement joins TRBV5-1 to TRBJ2-2, with 9 bases identical to TRBD1. The J segment lost 3 bases and the V segment lost 3 bases, leaving 3 bases of the junction unmatched. Germline lookup yields CDR1 SGHRS and CDR2 YFSETQ. The CDR3 consists of 15 residues. In DNA form, the CDR3 reads TGCGCCAGCAGCTCAAGACAGGGGGACACCGGGGAGCTGTTTTTT. Protein: CASSSRQGDTGELFF.

The V gene is TRBV20-1, the J gene TRBJ1-5; D is undetermined. Germline CDR1 and CDR2: DFQATT and SNEGSKA (reference sequence). Deletions cut 0 bases from V and 2 bases from J, with 14 bases between. The CDR3 has 16 amino acids. The CDR3: CSARDPLSRRNQPQHF. The CDR3 region has the DNA TGCAGTGCTAGAGATCCTCTTAGCAGGCGCAATCAGCCCCAGCATTTT.

This clonotype was seen many times. The chain links TRBV29-1 to TRBJ1-1; 7 nucleotides agree with TRBD1. The CDR3 extends over 12 amino acids. The V and J ends lost 7 bases and 5 bases, in that order; junction bases with no gene match: 7. The germline CDR1 and CDR2 sequences are SQVTM and ANQGSEA. This CDR3 reads CSAGDRGTEAFF. The CDR3 region has the DNA TGCAGCGCTGGGGACAGAGGGACTGAAGCTTTCTTT.

This clonotype was recorded at least ten times. The chain has TRBV7-9 and TRBJ1-5; the D is unclear. Trimming cost V 5 bases and J 4 bases, with 15 bases left between them. CDR3 length: 15 amino acids. The germline CDR1 and CDR2 sequences are SEHNR and FQNEAQ (reference sequence). This CDR3 is CASSPPGPTNQPQHF. In DNA, the CDR3 is TGTGCCAGCAGCCCTCCGGGCCCGACGAATCAGCCCCAGCATTTT. The whole variable domain, remainder taken from reference TRBV7-9 and TRBJ1-5, is DTGVSQNPRHKITKRGQNVTFRCDPISEHNRLYWYRQTLGQGPEFLTYFQNEAQLEKSRLLSDRFSAERPKGSFSTLEIQRTEQGDSAMYLCASSPPGPTNQPQHFGDGTRLSIL.

This chain links TRBV4-2 with TRBJ2-3, with D tentatively TRBD1 or TRBD2 (5 bases each). V was cut by 4 bases and J by 3 bases, with 20 bases left in between. The CDR3 spans 17 residues. Per germline, CDR1 LGHNA and CDR2 YNFKEQ. The CDR3 DNA is TGTGCCAGCAGCCCCGGACTGCAGGGCGTGTGGACAGATACGCAGTATTTT. It translates to CASSPGLQGVWTDTQYF.

This chain uses TRBV3-1 with TRBJ1-5, with a possible D match to TRBD1 (6 bases). The CDR3 consists of 13 residues. Trimming shortened V by 4 bases and J by 4 bases, and 8 bases separated the two germline ends. The germline CDR1 and CDR2 sequences are LGHDT and YNNKEL (reference sequence). The CDR3, as DNA: TGTGCCAGCAGCCCGACAGGTAATCAGCCCCAGCATTTT. Translating gives CASSPTGNQPQHF. Full variable domain (outside the CDR3, taken from reference TRBV3-1 and TRBJ1-5): DTAVSQTPKYLVTQMGNDKSIKCEQNLGHDTMYWYKQDSKKFLKIMFSYNNKELIINETVPNRFSPKSPDKAHLNLHINSLELGDSAVYFCASSPTGNQPQHFGDGTRLSIL.

V is TRBV7-9 and J is TRBJ1-1, with D possibly TRBD1 on 5 matching bases. CDR3 size: 15 residues. Trimming removed 4 bases at V and 5 bases at J, with 17 bases between. Germline CDR1 SEHNR, CDR2 FQNEAQ (reference sequence). The CDR3 sequence is CASSSPTTGLTEAFF. CDR3 nucleotide sequence: TGTGCCAGCAGCTCCCCTACTACAGGTTTGACTGAAGCTTTCTTT. Together with reference TRBV7-9 and TRBJ1-1, the CDR3 gives the full variable domain: DTGVSQNPRHKITKRGQNVTFRCDPISEHNRLYWYRQTLGQGPEFLTYFQNEAQLEKSRLLSDRFSAERPKGSFSTLEIQRTEQGDSAMYLCASSSPTTGLTEAFFGQGTRLTVV.

This clonotype was counted at least ten times. V gene TRBV12-3 or TRBV12-4 combines with J gene TRBJ1-5; 8 positions agree with TRBD1. The CDR3 has 15 amino acids. V shed 5 bases, J shed 0 bases, and the junction held 3 bases outside the gene matches. CDR3 in DNA: TGTGCCAGCAGTCCTACAGGGGGTAGCAATCAGCCCCAGCATTTT. This encodes CASSPTGGSNQPQHF.

A few counts support this clonotype. This chain joins TRBV4-2 and TRBJ1-5; possible D gene TRBD1, 5 bases. Per germline, CDR1 LGHNA and CDR2 YNFKEQ. Deletions cut 1 base from V and 3 bases from J, with 7 bases between. The CDR3 has 14 residues. The CDR3 is CASSQGQNNQPQHF. The DNA of the CDR3 is TGTGCCAGCAGCCAAGGACAGAACAATCAGCCCCAGCATTTT.

This clonotype was counted many times. This chain uses TRBV29-1 with TRBJ1-1; 8 nucleotides match TRBD1. Germline-derived CDR1 and CDR2 are SQVTM and ANQGSEA. The junction had 0 bases not matched to a gene; V was cut back by 5 bases and J by 4 bases. CDR3 length equals 11 residues. CDR3 amino acids: CSVTGGTEAFF. CDR3 coding DNA: TGCAGCGTTACAGGGGGCACTGAAGCTTTCTTT.

This clonotype was counted between two and nine times. This chain joins TRBV25-1 and TRBJ2-2; no reliable D call. The germline V and J ends were trimmed by 2 bases and 6 bases, with 4 bases remaining between them. Germline CDR1 and CDR2: MGHDK and SYGVNS. CDR3 length: 12 amino acids. This chain's CDR3 is CASSETAGELFF. CDR3 DNA: TGTGCCAGCAGTGAAACAGCCGGGGAGCTGTTTTTT.

Of note for this clonotype: Since a much larger clone is just one base distant, this may be a read error. The chain has TRBV29-1 and TRBJ1-1; D is uncertain. The V gene's germline CDR1 is SQVTM and CDR2 ANQGSEA. This CDR3 has 11 residues. CDR3 amino acids: CSGEGLDEAFF. The CDR3 DNA sequence: TGCAGCGGTGAAGGCCTGGACGAGGCTTTCTTT.

This clonotype was counted ten times or more. The rearrangement uses TRBV28 and TRBJ2-3; D unresolved. Looked up from germline, CDR1 is MDHEN and CDR2 is SYDVKM. CDR3 length equals 17 residues. Trimming left V 1 base short and J 2 bases short, with 16 bases between. The CDR3: CASSLFGVGQNTDTQYF. CDR3 bases: TGTGCCAGCAGTTTATTTGGGGTCGGTCAAAACACAGATACGCAGTATTTT. The complete variable domain, with remaining parts taken from reference TRBV28 and TRBJ2-3, reads DVKVTQSSRYLVKRTGEKVFLECVQDMDHENMFWYRQDPGLGLRLIYFSYDVKMKEKGDIPEGYSVSREKKERFSLILESASTNQTSMYLCASSLFGVGQNTDTQYFGPGTRLTVL.

Many counts were recorded for this clonotype. The J gene is TRBJ1-1, the V gene TRBV5-4; 8 bases are shared with TRBD1. J was trimmed by 6 bases and V by 4 bases; bases with no gene match: 5. This CDR3 spans 13 amino acids. Per the germline V gene, CDR1 is SGHNT and CDR2 is YYREEE (reference sequence). The CDR3 nucleotides read TGTGCCAGCAGCCGACAGGGGACCTCTGAAGCTTTCTTT. This encodes CASSRQGTSEAFF.

This clonotype came up once. A much larger clonotype is one base distant, so this may be a read error. The chain couples TRBV12-3 or TRBV12-4 to TRBJ1-4; no reliable D call. This CDR3 region has 12 residues. V was clipped by 5 bases and J by 12 bases, with 13 bases between them. The CDR3 here is CASSTSRLQLFF. DNA for the CDR3: TGTGCCAGCAGTACCTCGCGCCTTCAACTGTTTTTT.

The chain joins TRBV4-1 to TRBJ2-1; 7 nucleotides align to TRBD1. Germline loops: CDR1 MGHRA, CDR2 YSYEKL. The CDR3 covers 15 residues. Germline trimming cut 1 base from V and 5 bases from J; bases unmatched to any gene: 5. This CDR3 is CASSQGPGQNNEQFF. CDR3 bases: TGCGCCAGCAGCCAAGGACCGGGACAGAACAATGAGCAGTTCTTC.